The TCR beta chain under discussion was sequenced for a study of sequential checkpoint blockade in melanoma. About the research overall: Each arm's sequence ended with maintenance nivolumab.

Regarding treatment: randomized to nivolumab then ipilimumab (arm A) or the reverse (arm B). Sorted cells were live CD3+CD8+, lacking CD19 and CD56, from PBMCs. V gave up 0 bases and J gave up 0 bases, with 4 bases separating them. Germline V gene lookup returns CDR1 SGHDT and CDR2 YYEEEE. The CDR3 runs to 13 residues. TCRdb keeps only in-frame clones here, not all; method: immunoSEQ multiplex PCR. This sample has 8,500 to 13,000 clones, with around two thirds found just once. The sample here was CD8+ T cells sorted from blood (inferred from file names), taken from a patient given nivolumab and ipilimumab in sequence. This chain uses TRBV5-6 with TRBJ2-7; D gene uncertain. The source of this sequence is a human donor with melanoma. This chain's CDR3 is CASSLGASYEQYF. The CDR3 DNA reads TGTGCCAGCAGCTTGGGAGCCTCCTACGAGCAGTACTTC.